The present T cell receptor (beta chain) was sequenced within a study of tumor-infiltrating lymphocytes in oesophageal squamous cell carcinoma. TCRdb reprocessed the PCR reads via MiXCR and lists one record per CDR3 protein. The table includes 8,500 to 14,000 distinct CDR3 sequences, around half detected once. The germline gives CDR1 SGHTA, CDR2 FQGNSA. With 5 bases removed from V and 3 bases from J, the gap between germline ends came to 12 bases. The length of the CDR3 is 14 residues. Specimen: esophageal tumor tissue. The gene calls are TRBV7-2 and TRBJ2-3; no definite D call. The receptor comes from a male donor with esophageal squamous cell carcinoma. The CDR3 DNA sequence: TGTGCCAGCAGCCCCCCCCCGACTACAGATACGCAGTATTTT. Protein sequence: CASSPPPTTDTQYF. The variable domain in full, with the rest retrieved from reference TRBV7-2 and TRBJ2-3, is GAGVSQSPSNKVTEKGKDVELRCDPISGHTALYWYRQSLGQGLEFLIYFQGNSAPDKSGLPSDRFSAERTGGSVSTLTIQRTQQEDSAVYLCASSPPPTTDTQYFGPGTRLTVL.